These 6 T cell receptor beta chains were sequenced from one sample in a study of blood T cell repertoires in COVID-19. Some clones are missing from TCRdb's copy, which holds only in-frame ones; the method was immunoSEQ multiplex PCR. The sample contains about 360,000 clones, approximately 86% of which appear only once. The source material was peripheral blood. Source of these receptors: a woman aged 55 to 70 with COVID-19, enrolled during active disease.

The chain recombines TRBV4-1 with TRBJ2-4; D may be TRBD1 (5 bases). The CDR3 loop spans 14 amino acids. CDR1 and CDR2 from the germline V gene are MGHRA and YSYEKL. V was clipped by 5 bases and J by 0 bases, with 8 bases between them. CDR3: CASSTDRAKNIQYF. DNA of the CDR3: TGCGCCAGCAGCACCGACAGAGCCAAAAACATTCAGTACTTC.

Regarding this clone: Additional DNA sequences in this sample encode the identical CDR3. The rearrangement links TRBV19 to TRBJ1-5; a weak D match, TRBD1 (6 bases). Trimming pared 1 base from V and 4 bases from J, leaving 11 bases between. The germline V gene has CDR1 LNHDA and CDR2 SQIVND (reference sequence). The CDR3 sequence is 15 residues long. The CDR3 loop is CASSIVGRGNQPQHF. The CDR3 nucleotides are TGTGCCAGTAGTATAGTAGGGAGGGGGAATCAGCCCCAGCATTTT.

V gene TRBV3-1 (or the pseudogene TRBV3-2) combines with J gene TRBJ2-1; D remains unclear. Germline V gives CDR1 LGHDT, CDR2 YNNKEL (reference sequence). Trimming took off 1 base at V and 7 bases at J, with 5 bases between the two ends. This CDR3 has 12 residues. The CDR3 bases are TGTGCCAGCAGCCAAGGAGGAAATGAGCAGTTCTTC. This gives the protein CASSQGGNEQFF.

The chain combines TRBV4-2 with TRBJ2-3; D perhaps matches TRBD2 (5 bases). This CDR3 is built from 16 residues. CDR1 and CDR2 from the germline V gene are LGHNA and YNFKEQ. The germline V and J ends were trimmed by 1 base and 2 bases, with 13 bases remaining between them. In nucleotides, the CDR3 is TGTGCCAGCAGCCAAGTAGGAGGCCTAGTCACAGATACGCAGTATTTT. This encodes CASSQVGGLVTDTQYF.

Written as DNA, the CDR3 is TGTGCCAGCAGTTACAGGGGATTCGGGGCCAACGTCCTGACTTTC. Translating it yields CASSYRGFGANVLTF. The genes are TRBV6-2 or TRBV6-3 and TRBJ2-6; D possibly corresponds to TRBD1 (5 bases). Trimming cost V 2 bases and J 4 bases, with 9 bases left between them. The CDR3 runs to 15 residues. From germline, CDR1 is MNHEY and CDR2 SVGEGT.

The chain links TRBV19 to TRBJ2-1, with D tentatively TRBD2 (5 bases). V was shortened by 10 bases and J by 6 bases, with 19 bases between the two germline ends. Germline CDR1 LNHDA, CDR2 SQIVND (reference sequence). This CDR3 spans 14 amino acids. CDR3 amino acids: CATALRGNGNEQFF. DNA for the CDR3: TGTGCCACCGCCTTGAGAGGGAACGGCAATGAGCAGTTCTTC.